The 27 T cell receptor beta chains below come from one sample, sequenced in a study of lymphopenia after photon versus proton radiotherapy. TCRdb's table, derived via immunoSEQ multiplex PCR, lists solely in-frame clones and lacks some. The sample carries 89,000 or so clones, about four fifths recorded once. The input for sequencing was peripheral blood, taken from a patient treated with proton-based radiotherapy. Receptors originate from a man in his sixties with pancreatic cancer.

CDR3 DNA sequence: TGCGCCAGCAGCTTGGAGAGGGGCGGGAGGCAAACCGGGGAGCTGTTTTTT. It specifies CASSLERGGRQTGELFF. J is TRBJ2-2 and V is TRBV5-1, with 8 bases fitting TRBD2. V trimming: 0 bases; J trimming: 5 bases; junction bases outside the gene matches: 9. Looked up from germline, CDR1 is SGHRS and CDR2 is YFSETQ. This CDR3 is 17 amino acids long. The full variable domain, completed using reference TRBV5-1 and TRBJ2-2, is KAGVTQTPRYLIKTRGQQVTLSCSPISGHRSVSWYQQTPGQGLQFLFEYFSETQRNKGNFPGRFSGRQFSNSRSEMNVSTLELGDSALYLCASSLERGGRQTGELFFGEGSRLTVL.

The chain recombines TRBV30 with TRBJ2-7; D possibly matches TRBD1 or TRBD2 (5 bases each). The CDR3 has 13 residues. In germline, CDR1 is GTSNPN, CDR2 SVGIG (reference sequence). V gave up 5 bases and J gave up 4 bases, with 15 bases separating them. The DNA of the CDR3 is TGTGCCTGGGCCGGGGCTTGGAATTACGAGCAGTACTTC. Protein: CAWAGAWNYEQYF.

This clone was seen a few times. Here the CDR3 reads CASSVAEEGAGEQYF. The CDR3 DNA follows: TGTGCCAGCAGCGTAGCTGAGGAGGGGGCAGGGGAGCAGTACTTC. This sequence joins TRBV9 and TRBJ2-7, with D perhaps matching TRBD1 (7 bases). Trimming took off 0 bases at V and 7 bases at J, with 17 bases between the two ends. Germline CDR1 is SGDLS and CDR2 is YYNGEE. This CDR3 contains 15 residues.

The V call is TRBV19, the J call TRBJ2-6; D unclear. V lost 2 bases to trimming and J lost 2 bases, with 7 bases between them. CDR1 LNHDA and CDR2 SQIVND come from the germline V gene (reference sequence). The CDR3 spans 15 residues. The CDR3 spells CASSIPRTGANVLTF. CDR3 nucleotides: TGTGCCAGTAGTATACCAAGGACTGGGGCCAACGTCCTGACTTTC.

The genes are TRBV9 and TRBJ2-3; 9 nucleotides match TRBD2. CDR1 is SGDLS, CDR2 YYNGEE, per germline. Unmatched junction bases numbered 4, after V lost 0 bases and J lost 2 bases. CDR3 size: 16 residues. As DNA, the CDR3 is TGTGCCAGCAGCGTAGTGGCTAGCGGGAACACAGATACGCAGTATTTT. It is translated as CASSVVASGNTDTQYF.

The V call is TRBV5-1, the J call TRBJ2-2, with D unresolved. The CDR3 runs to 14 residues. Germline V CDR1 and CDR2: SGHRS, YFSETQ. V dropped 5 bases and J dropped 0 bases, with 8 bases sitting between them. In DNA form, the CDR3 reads TGCGCCAGCAGGTATATCGCGAACACCGGGGAGCTGTTTTTT. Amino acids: CASRYIANTGELFF.

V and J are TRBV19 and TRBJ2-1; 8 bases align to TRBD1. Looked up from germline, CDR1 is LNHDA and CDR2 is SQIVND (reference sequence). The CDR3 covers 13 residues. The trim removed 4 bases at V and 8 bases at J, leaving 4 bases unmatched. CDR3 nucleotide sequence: TGTGCCAGTAGTAGAGACAGGGGTGATGAGCAGTTCTTC. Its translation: CASSRDRGDEQFF.

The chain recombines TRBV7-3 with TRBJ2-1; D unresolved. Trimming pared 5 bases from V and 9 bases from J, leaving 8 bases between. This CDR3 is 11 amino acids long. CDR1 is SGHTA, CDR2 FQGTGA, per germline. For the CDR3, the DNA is TGTGCCAGCAGCCTAAGCCGTGAGCAGTTCTTC. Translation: CASSLSREQFF.

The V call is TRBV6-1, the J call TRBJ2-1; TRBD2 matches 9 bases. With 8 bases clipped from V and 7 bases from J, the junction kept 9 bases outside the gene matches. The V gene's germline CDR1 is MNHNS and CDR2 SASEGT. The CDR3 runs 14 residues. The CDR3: CASVTSGLENEQFF. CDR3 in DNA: TGTGCCAGCGTTACTAGCGGGCTGGAGAATGAGCAGTTCTTC.

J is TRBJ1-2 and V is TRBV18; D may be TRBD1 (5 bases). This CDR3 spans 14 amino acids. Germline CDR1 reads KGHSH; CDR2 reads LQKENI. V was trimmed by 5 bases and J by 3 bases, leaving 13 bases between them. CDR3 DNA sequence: TGTGCCAGCTCAGACCGGGGCGGATACTATGGCTACACCTTC. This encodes CASSDRGGYYGYTF.

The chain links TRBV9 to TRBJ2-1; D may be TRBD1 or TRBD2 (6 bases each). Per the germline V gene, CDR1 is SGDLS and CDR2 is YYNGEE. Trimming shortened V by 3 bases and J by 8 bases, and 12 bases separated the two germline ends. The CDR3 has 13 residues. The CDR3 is CASSDRGLHEQFF. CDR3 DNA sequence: TGTGCCAGCAGCGACCGGGGGCTCCATGAGCAGTTCTTC.

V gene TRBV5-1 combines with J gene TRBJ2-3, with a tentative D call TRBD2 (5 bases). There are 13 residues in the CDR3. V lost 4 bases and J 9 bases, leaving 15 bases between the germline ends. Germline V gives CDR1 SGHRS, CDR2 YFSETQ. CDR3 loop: CASSPDSRGTQYF. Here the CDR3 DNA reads TGCGCCAGCAGCCCGGATTCCCGGGGAACGCAGTATTTT. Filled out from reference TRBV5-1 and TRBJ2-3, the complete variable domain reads KAGVTQTPRYLIKTRGQQVTLSCSPISGHRSVSWYQQTPGQGLQFLFEYFSETQRNKGNFPGRFSGRQFSNSRSEMNVSTLELGDSALYLCASSPDSRGTQYFGPGTRLTVL.

The CDR3, as DNA: TGTGCCAGCAGCTCGGGGACCGTTCCCGGGGAGCTGTTTTTT. Amino acids: CASSSGTVPGELFF. The chain combines TRBV7-2 with TRBJ2-2, with D possibly called TRBD1 or TRBD2 (5 bases each). Looked up from germline, CDR1 is SGHTA and CDR2 is FQGNSA. Trimming stripped 4 bases from V and 6 bases from J, with 12 bases between. The CDR3 runs 14 residues.

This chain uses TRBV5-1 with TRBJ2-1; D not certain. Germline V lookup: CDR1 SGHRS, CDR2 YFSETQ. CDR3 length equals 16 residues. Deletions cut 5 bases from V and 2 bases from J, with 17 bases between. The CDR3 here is CASSPGLTSPYNEQFF. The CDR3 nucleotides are TGCGCCAGCAGTCCGGGTCTCACGAGCCCCTACAATGAGCAGTTCTTC.

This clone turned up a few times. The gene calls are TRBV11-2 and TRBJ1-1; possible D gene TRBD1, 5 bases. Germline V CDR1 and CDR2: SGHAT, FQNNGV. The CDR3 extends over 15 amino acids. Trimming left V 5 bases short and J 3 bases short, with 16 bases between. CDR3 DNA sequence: TGTGCCAGCAGCCAACCCGGACACTCTCACACTGAAGCTTTCTTT. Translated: CASSQPGHSHTEAFF.

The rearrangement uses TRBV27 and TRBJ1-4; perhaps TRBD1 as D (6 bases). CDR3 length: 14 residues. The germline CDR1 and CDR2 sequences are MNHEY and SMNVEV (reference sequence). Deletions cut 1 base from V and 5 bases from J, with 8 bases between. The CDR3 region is CASSLFRGNEKLFF. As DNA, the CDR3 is TGTGCCAGCAGTTTATTTAGGGGGAATGAAAAACTGTTTTTT.

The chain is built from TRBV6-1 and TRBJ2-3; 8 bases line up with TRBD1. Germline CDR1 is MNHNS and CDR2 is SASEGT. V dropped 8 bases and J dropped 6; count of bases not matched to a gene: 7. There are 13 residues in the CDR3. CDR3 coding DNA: TGTGCCAGCTTGGGACAGGCCAGGGATACGCAGTATTTT. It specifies CASLGQARDTQYF.

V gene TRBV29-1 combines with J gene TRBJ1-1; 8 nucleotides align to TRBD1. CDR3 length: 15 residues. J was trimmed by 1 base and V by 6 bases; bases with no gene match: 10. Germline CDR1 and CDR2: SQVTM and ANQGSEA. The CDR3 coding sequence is TGCAGCGTGAGGCATTCCGGACAGGGGAACACTGAAGCTTTCTTT. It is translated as CSVRHSGQGNTEAFF.

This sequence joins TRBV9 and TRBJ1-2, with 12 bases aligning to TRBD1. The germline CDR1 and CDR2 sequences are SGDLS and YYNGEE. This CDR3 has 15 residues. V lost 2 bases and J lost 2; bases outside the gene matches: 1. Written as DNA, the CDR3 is TGTGCCAGCAGCGTGGGACAGGGGGCGAACTATGGCTACACCTTC. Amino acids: CASSVGQGANYGYTF.

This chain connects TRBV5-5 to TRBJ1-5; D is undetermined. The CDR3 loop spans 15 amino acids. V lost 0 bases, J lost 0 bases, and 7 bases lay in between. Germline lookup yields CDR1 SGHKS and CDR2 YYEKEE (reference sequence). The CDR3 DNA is TGTGCCAGCAGCTTGGGGCGAAATAGCAATCAGCCCCAGCATTTT. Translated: CASSLGRNSNQPQHF.

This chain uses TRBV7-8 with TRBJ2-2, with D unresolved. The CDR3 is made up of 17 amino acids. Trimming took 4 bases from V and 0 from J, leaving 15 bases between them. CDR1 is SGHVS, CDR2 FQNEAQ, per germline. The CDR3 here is CASSSRIERSNTGELFF. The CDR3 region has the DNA TGTGCCAGCAGCTCCCGTATCGAGCGCTCGAACACCGGGGAGCTGTTTTTT. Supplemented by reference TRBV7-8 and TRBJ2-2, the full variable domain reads GAGVSQSPRYKVAKRGQDVALRCDPISGHVSLFWYQQALGQGPEFLTYFQNEAQLDKSGLPSDRFFAERPEGSVSTLKIQRTQQEDSAVYLCASSSRIERSNTGELFFGEGSRLTVL.

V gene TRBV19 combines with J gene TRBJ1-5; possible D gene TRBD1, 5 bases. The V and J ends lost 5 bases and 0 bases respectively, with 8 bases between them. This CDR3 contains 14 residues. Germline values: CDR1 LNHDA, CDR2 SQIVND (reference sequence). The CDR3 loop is CASSPGLSNQPQHF. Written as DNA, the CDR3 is TGTGCCAGTAGTCCGGGACTTAGCAATCAGCCCCAGCATTTT.

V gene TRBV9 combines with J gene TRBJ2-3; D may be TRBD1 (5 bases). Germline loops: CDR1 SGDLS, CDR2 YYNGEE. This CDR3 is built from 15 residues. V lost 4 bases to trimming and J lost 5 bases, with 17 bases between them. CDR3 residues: CASSSGMRGGDTQYF. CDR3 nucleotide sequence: TGTGCCAGCAGCTCAGGGATGCGAGGTGGAGATACGCAGTATTTT.

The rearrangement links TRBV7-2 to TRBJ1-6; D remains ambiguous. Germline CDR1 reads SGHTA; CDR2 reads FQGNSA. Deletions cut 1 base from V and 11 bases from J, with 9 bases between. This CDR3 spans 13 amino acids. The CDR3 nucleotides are TGTGCCAGCAGCTTAGGTCCAATTACACCCCTCCACTTT. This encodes CASSLGPITPLHF.

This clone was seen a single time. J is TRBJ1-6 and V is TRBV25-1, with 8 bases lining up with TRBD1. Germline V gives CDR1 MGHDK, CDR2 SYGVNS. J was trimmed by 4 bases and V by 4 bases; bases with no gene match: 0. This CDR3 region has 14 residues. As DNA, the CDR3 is TGTGCCAGCAGTGGGACAGGGTATAATTCACCCCTCCACTTT. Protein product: CASSGTGYNSPLHF.

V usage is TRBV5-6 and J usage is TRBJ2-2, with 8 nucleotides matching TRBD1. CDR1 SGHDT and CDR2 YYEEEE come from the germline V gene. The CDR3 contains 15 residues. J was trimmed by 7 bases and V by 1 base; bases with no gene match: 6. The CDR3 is CASSLFQGAGGELFF. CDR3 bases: TGTGCCAGCAGCTTGTTCCAGGGGGCTGGCGGGGAGCTGTTTTTT.

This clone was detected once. The CDR3 nucleotides are TGTGCCAGCAGTTTACTTACAGGGGGCTATGGCTACACCTTC. Translating it yields CASSLLTGGYGYTF. The chain combines TRBV28 with TRBJ1-2; 8 nucleotides agree with TRBD1. CDR3 length: 14 amino acids. Germline V CDR1 and CDR2: MDHEN, SYDVKM. J was trimmed by 4 bases and V by 2 bases; bases with no gene match: 3.